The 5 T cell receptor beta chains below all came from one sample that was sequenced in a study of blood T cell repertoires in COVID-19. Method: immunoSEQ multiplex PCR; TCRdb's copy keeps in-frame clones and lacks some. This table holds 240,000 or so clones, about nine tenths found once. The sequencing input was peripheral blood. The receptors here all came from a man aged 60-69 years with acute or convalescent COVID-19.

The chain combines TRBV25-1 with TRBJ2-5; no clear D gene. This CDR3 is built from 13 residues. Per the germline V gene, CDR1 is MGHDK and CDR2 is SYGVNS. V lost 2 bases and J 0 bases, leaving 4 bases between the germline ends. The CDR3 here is CASSEDNQETQYF. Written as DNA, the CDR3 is TGTGCCAGCAGTGAAGACAACCAAGAGACCCAGTACTTC.

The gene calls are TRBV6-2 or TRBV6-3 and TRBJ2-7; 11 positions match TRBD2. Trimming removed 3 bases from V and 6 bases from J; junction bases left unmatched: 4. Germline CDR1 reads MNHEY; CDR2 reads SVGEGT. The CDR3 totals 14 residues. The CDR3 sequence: CASSYPTSGTEQYF. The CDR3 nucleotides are TGTGCCAGCAGTTATCCGACTAGCGGGACCGAGCAGTACTTC.

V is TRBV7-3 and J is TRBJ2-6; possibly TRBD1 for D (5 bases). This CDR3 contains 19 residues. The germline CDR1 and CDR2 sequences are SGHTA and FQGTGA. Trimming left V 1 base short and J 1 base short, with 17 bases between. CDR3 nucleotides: TGTGCCAGCAGCTTAATAGCAGGGCACCTTGGTTCTGGGGCCAACGTCCTGACTTTC. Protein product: CASSLIAGHLGSGANVLTF.

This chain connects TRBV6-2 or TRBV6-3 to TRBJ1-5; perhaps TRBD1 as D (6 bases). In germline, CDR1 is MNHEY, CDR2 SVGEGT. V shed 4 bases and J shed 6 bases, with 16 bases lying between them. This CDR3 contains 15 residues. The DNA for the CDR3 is TGTGCCAGCAGTTCTGGACAGAGGGTGGGTCAGCCCCAGCATTTT. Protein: CASSSGQRVGQPQHF.

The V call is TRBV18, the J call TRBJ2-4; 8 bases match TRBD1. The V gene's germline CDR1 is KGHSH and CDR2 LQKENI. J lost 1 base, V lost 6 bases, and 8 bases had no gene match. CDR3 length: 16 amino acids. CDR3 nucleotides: TGTGCCAGCTCTGGACAGGGAGTGTGGGCCAAAAACATTCAGTACTTC. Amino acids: CASSGQGVWAKNIQYF.